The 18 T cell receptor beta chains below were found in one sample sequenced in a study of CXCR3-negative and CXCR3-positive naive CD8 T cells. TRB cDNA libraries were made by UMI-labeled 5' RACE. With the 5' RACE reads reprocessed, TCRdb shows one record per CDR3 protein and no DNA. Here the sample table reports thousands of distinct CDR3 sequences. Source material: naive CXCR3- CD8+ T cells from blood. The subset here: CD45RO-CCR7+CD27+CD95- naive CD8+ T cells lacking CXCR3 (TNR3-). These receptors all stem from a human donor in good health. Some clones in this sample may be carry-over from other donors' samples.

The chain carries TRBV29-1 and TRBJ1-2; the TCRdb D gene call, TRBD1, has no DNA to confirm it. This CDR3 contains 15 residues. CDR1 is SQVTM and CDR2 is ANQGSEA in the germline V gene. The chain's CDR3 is CSVDRDRGVFDGYTF.

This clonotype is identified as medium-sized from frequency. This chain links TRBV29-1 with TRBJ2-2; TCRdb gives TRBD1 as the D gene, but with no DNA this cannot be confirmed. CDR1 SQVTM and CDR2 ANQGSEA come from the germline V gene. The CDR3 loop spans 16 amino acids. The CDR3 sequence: CSVGGGAYLNTGELFF.

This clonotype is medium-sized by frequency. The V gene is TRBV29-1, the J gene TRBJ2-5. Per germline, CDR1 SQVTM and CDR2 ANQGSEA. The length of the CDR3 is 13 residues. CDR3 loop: CSVELEGWETQYF.

This chain's CDR3 is CASSEGTSVEVYF. This chain connects TRBV25-1 to TRBJ2-3; TCRdb's D call of TRBD2 is untestable without DNA. The CDR3 contains 13 residues. Germline CDR1 MGHDK, CDR2 SYGVNS.

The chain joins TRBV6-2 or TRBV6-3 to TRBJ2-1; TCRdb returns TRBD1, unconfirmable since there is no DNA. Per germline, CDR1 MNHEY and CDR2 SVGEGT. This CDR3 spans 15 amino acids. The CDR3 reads CASSYSTGFNNEQFF.

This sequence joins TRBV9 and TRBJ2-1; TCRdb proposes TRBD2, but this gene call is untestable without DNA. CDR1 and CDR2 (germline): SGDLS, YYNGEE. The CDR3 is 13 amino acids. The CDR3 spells CASSPRLYNEQFF.

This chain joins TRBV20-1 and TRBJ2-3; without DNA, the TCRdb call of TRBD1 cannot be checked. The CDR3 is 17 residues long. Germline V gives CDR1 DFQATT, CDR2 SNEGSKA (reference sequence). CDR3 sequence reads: CSVRGESTGPWGDTQYF.

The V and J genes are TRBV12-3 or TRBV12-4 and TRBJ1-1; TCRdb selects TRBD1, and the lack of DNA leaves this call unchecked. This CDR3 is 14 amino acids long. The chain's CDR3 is CASTLSMTATEAFF.

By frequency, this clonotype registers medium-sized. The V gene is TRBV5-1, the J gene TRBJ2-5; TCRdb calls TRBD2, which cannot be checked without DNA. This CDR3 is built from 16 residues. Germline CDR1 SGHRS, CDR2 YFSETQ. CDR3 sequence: CASSSIPGLAEETQYF.

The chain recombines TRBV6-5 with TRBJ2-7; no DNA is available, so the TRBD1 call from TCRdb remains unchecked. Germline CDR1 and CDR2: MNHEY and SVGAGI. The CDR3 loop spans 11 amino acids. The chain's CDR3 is CASSPGDEQYF.

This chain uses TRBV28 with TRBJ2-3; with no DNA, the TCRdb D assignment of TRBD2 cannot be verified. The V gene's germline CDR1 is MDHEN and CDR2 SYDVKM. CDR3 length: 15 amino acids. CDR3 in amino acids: CASNPSGSPTDTQYF.

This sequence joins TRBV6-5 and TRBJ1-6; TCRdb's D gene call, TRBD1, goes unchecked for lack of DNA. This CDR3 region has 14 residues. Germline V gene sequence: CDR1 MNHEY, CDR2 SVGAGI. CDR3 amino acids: CASSNTGENSPLHF.

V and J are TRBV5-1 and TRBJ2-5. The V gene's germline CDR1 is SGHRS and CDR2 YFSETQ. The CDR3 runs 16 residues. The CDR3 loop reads CASSWPRSDPEETQYF.

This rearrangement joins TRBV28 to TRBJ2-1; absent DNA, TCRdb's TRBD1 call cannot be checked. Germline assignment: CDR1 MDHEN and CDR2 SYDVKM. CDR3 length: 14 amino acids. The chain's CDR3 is CASSSYRGLNEQFF.

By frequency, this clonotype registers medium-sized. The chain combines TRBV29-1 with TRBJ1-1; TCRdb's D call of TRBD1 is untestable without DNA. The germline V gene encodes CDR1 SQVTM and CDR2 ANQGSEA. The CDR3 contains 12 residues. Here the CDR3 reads CSVSDSVTEAFF.

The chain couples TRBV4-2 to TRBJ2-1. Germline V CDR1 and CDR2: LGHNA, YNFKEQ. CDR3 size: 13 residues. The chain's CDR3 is CASSQRSEPEQFF.

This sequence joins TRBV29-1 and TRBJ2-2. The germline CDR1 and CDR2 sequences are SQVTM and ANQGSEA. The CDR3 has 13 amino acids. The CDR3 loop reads CSVEMENTGELFF.

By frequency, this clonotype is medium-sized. The CDR3 spells CASSELGIGVTDTQYF. The V gene is TRBV6-5, the J gene TRBJ2-3; the TRBD1 assignment by TCRdb is unverifiable without DNA. The CDR3 has 16 residues. Germline-derived CDR1 and CDR2 are MNHEY and SVGAGI.